This section outlines one T cell receptor (beta chain) sequence together with its context. V dropped 8 bases and J dropped 5 bases, with 15 bases sitting between them. Germline V gene data show CDR1 as ENHRY and CDR2 as SYGVKD. CDR3 length: 13 residues. This sample is drawn from a study of cytomegalovirus exposure and HLA in healthy donors. The PCR made use of 60 Vbeta and 13 Jbeta primers. TCRdb's copy holds only in-frame clones and misses some; the assay was immunoSEQ multiplex PCR. Here the sample spans about 40,000 clones, about 70% being singletons. This chain connects TRBV10-3 to TRBJ2-5; D possibly corresponds to TRBD2 (5 bases). The TCR was taken from a man between 40 and 49 years old in good health and CMV-seronegative. The sequenced material came from PBMCs. Here the CDR3 reads CAIGGAEQETQYF. In DNA form, the CDR3 reads TGTGCCATCGGAGGAGCGGAACAGGAGACCCAGTACTTC.